A selection of T cell receptor beta chains follows, all from one sample in a study of cytomegalovirus exposure and HLA in healthy donors. Produced via immunoSEQ multiplex PCR; TCRdb's table is partial and in-frame only. The table has under 200,000 clones, roughly two thirds seen once. Sequenced sample: PBMCs. These receptor sequences come from a woman aged 35 to 49 in good health and CMV-seropositive. Each CDR3 is given without its conserved first and last residue. Clone size is given for some rows only: seen once, a few or many times, or a class if the clone is expanded.

CDR3 length | clone size | J gene | V gene | CDR3 protein
12 | NA | TRBJ1-1 | TRBV5-1 | ASSLVGPNTEAF
9 | NA | TRBJ2-7 | TRBV25-1 | ASREHYEQY
13 | few | TRBJ1-2 | TRBV19 | ASSIDLYSNYGYT
13 | NA | TRBJ2-3 | TRBV4-3 | ASSQGTGGAGTQY
10 | NA | TRBJ2-3 | TRBV7-9 | ASTRGPDTQY
14 | few | TRBJ1-1 | TRBV6-6 | ASSRGQALLGTEAF
13 | NA | TRBJ2-2 | TRBV6-5 | ASSDQGADTGELF
12 | NA | TRBJ1-2 | TRBV4-3 | ASSQDEGFYGYT
13 | NA | TRBJ2-2 | TRBV6-6 | ASSAGQGAGGELF
13 | NA | TRBJ1-1 | TRBV5-1 | ASSPVTGGNTEAF
13 | NA | TRBJ2-5 | TRBV7-2 | ASSLNGGGQETQY
13 | NA | TRBJ1-1 | TRBV6-1 | ASSRRGRLAPEAF
11 | NA | TRBJ1-1 | TRBV29-1 | SVDQGRDTEAF
12 | NA | TRBJ2-3 | TRBV7-2 | ASSLGLIADTQY
11 | NA | TRBJ1-1 | TRBV6-1 | ASPGGAGTEAF
13 | NA | TRBJ2-7 | TRBV5-1 | ASSFGQGSTYEQY
12 | NA | TRBJ1-3 | TRBV6-5 | ASSLTGDSNTIY
13 | once | TRBJ2-5 | TRBV28 | ASSPGYLAQETQY
11 | NA | TRBJ2-7 | TRBV28 | ASSGQVSYEQY
10 | NA | TRBJ2-3 | TRBV9 | ASSVGQDTQY
10 | few | TRBJ1-1 | TRBV5-1 | ASSLDGLGAF
14 | once | NA | TRBV5-4 | ASSLDWTPGSYEQY
15 | NA | TRBJ2-2 | TRBV5-6 | ASSLFQGAPSTGELF
13 | NA | TRBJ2-7 | TRBV5-1 | ASSLGGTGGYEQY
12 | NA | TRBJ2-5 | TRBV9 | ASSVEASGGAQY
12 | NA | TRBJ1-1 | TRBV19 | ASSIGMEQIEAF
15 | NA | TRBJ1-5 | TRBV18 | ASSTGPISSSNQPQH
14 | NA | TRBJ2-2 | TRBV5-1 | ASSLTGLANTGELF
12 | NA | TRBJ2-2 | TRBV10-1 | ASQAGRNTGELF